This TCR beta chain was retrieved from a study of shared clonotypes between healthy human individuals. Points from the study as a whole: When naive CD4 clonotypes were compared across a few donors, 5% to 5.5% were shared.

Trimming stripped 2 bases from V and 2 bases from J, with 19 bases between. The CDR3 loop spans 17 amino acids. Germline V gene lookup returns CDR1 SQVTM and CDR2 ANQGSEA. Only in-frame clones appear in the TCRdb table, and some are missing; sequencing was by immunoSEQ multiplex PCR. The sample yields about 320,000 clones, 87% seen once. In its sample, this clone was seen many times. What it recognizes is unknown. The receptor was isolated from a man aged 18 to 30 in good health. Sequencing was carried out using memory CD8+ T cells sorted from blood. The subset denotes: CD45RO+ cells pooled with CCR7-negative TemRA cells. V and J are TRBV29-1 and TRBJ2-1; unclear D gene. The CDR3 DNA sequence: TGCAGCGTTGAACTCGTTCCTCCTTTAAAAGCCTACAATGAGCAGTTCTTC. Translated: CSVELVPPLKAYNEQFF.